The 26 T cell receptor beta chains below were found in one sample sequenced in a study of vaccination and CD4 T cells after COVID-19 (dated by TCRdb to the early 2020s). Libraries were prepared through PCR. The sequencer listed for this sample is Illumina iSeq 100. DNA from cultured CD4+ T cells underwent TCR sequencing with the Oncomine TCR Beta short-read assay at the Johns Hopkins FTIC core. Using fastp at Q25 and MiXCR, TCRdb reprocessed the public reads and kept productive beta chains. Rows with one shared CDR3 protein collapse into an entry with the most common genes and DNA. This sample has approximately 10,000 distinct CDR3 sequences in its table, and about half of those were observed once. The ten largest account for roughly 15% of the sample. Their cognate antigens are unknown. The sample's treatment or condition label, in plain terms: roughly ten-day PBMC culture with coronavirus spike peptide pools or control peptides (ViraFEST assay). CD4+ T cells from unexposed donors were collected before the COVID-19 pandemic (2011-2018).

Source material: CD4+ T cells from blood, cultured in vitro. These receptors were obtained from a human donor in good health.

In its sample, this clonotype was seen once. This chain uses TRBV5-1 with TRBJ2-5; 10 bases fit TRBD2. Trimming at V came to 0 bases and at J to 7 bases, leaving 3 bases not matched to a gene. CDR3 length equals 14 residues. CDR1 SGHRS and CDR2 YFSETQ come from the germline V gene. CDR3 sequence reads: CASSLDPSGGTQYF. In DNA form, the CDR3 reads TGCGCCAGCAGCTTGGATCCTAGCGGGGGGACCCAGTACTTC.

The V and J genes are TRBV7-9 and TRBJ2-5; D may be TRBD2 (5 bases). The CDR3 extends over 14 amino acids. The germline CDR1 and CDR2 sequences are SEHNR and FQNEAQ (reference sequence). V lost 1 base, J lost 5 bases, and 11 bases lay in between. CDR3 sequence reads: CASSLGLAVETQYF. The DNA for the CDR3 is TGTGCCAGCAGCTTAGGGCTAGCAGTGGAGACCCAGTACTTC.

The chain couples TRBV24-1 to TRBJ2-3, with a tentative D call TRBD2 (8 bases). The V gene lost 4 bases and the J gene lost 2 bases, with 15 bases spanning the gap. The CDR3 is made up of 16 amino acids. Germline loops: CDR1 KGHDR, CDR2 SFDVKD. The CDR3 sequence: CATSDRGGQPTDTQYF. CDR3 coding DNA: TGTGCCACCAGTGACCGGGGGGGACAGCCCACAGATACGCAGTATTTT.

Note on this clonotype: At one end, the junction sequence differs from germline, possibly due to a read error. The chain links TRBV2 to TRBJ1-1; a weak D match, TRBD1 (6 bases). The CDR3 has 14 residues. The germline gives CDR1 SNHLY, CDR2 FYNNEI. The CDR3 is CTSLTGMAFTEAFF. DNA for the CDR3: TGTACCAGCCTCACAGGGATGGCGTTCACTGAAGCTTTCTTT.

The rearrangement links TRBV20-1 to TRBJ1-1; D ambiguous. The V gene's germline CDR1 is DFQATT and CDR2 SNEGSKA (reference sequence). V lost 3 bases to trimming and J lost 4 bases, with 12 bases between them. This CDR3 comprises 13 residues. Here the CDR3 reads CSASRVGGTEAFF. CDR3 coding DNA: TGCAGTGCTAGTAGGGTCGGTGGCACTGAAGCTTTCTTT.

As DNA, the CDR3 is TGTGCCAGCAGTCCGTGGGGTCGCGACGAGCAGTACTTC. Translating it yields CASSPWGRDEQYF. This chain uses TRBV27 with TRBJ2-7; D is ambiguous. Trimming stripped 5 bases from V and 5 bases from J, with 13 bases between. CDR3 length: 13 amino acids. Germline V gives CDR1 MNHEY, CDR2 SMNVEV (reference sequence).

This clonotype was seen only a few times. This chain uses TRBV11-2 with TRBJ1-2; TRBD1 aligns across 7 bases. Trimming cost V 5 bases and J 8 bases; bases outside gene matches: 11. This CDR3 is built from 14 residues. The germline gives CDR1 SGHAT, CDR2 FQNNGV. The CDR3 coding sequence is TGTGCCAGCAGCGCCCTGACAGGGCTCGGCGGCTACACCTTC. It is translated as CASSALTGLGGYTF.

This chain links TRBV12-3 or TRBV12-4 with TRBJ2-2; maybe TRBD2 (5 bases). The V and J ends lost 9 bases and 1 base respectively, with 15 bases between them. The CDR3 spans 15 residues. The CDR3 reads CASKLEGMNTGELFF. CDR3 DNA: TGTGCCAGTAAGCTCGAGGGAATGAACACCGGGGAGCTGTTTTTT.

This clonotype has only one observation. The CDR3 DNA reads TGTGCCAGCAGCGTAGGCCCTAATGTTTACAATGAGCAGTTCTTC. The encoded protein is CASSVGPNVYNEQFF. This chain links TRBV9 with TRBJ2-1; D is uncertain. Trimming pared 0 bases from V and 4 bases from J, leaving 11 bases between. Germline-derived CDR1 and CDR2 are SGDLS and YYNGEE. The CDR3 covers 15 residues.

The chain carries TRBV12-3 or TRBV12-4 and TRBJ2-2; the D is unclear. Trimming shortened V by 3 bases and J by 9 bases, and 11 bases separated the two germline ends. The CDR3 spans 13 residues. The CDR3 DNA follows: TGTGCCAGCAGTTTGACCCCCTCGTGGGAGCTGTTTTTT. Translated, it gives CASSLTPSWELFF.

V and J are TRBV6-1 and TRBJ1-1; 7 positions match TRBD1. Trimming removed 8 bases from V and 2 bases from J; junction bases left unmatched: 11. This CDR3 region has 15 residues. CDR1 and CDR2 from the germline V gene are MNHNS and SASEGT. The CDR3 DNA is TGTGCCAGCCGCGGACAGGTCAACTTTAACACTGAAGCTTTCTTT. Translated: CASRGQVNFNTEAFF.

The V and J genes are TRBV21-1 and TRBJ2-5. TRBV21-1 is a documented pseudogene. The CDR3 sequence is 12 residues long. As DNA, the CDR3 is TGTGCCAGCAGCAATGGTGGAGAGACCCAGTACTTC. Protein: CASSNGGETQYF.

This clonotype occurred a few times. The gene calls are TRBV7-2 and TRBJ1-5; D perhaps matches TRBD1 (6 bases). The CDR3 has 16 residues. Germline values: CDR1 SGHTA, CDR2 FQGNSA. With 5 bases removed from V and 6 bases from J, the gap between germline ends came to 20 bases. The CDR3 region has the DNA TGTGCCAGCAGCGCCAGGTCCGGGGGCGTTGGTCAGCCCCAGCATTTT. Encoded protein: CASSARSGGVGQPQHF.

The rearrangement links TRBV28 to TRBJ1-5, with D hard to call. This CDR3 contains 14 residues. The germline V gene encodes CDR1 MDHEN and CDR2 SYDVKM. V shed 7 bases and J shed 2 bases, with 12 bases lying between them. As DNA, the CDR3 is TGTGCCAGCACCCCGTGGGGAGGCAATCAGCCCCAGCATTTT. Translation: CASTPWGGNQPQHF.

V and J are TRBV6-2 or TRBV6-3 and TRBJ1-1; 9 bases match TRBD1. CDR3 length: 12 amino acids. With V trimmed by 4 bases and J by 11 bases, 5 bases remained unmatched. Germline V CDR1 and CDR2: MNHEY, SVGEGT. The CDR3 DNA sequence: TGTGCCAGCAGTTTGCAACAGGGGGCGGCTTTCTTT. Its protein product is CASSLQQGAAFF.

The CDR3 sequence is CSATSLAGSYDTQYF. The CDR3 nucleotides are TGCAGTGCCACCTCGCTAGCGGGGTCATATGATACGCAGTATTTT. The chain joins TRBV20-1 to TRBJ2-3; 9 nucleotides line up with TRBD2. The CDR3 is 15 residues long. V dropped 6 bases and J dropped 6; count of bases not matched to a gene: 13. The V gene's germline CDR1 is DFQATT and CDR2 SNEGSKA (reference sequence).

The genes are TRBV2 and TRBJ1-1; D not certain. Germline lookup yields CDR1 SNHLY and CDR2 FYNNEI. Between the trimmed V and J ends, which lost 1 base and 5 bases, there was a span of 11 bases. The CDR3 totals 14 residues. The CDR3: CASSEVDLRTEAFF. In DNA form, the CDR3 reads TGTGCCAGCAGTGAAGTTGATCTAAGGACTGAAGCTTTCTTT.

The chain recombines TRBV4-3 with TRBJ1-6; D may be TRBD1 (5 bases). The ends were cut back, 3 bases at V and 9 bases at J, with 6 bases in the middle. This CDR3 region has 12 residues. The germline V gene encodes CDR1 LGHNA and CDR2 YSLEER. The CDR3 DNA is TGCGCCAGCAGCCAGGGGGGTTCACCCCTCCACTTT. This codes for CASSQGGSPLHF.

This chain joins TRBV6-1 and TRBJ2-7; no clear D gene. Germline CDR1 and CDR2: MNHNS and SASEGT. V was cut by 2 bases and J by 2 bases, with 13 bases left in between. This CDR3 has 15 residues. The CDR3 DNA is TGTGCCAGCAGTGAACGCGCTCCCCCGCCCTACGAGCAGTACTTC. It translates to CASSERAPPPYEQYF.

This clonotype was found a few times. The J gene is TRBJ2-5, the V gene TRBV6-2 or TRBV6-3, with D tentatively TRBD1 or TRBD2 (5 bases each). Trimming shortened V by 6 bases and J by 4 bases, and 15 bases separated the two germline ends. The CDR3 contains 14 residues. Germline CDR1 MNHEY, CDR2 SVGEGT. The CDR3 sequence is CASRSGAGGETQYF. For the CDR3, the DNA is TGTGCCAGCAGATCCGGGGCAGGAGGAGAGACCCAGTACTTC.

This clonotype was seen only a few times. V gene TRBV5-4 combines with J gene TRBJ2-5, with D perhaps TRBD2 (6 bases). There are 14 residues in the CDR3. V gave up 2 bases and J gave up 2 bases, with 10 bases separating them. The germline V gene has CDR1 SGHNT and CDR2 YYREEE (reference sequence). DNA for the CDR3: TGTGCCAGCAGCTTTTGGGCGGGGCAAGAGACCCAGTACTTC. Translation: CASSFWAGQETQYF.

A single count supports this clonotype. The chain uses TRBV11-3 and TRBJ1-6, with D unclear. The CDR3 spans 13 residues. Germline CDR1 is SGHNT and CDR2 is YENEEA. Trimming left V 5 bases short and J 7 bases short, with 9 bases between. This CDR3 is CASSPGGNSPLHF. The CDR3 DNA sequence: TGTGCCAGCAGCCCGGGAGGGAATTCACCCCTCCACTTT.

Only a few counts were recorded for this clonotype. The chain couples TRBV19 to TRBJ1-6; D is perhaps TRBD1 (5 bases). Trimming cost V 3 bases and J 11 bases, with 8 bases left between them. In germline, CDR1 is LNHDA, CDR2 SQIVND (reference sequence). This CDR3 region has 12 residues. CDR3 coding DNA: TGTGCCAGTAGTATGGGGGGGACACCCCTCCACTTT. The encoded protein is CASSMGGTPLHF.

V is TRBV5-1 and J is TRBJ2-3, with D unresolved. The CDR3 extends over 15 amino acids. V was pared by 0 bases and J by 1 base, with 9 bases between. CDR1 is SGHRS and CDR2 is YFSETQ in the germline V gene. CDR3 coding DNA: TGCGCCAGCAGCTTGGTAGGGTCGGGCACAGATACGCAGTATTTT. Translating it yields CASSLVGSGTDTQYF.

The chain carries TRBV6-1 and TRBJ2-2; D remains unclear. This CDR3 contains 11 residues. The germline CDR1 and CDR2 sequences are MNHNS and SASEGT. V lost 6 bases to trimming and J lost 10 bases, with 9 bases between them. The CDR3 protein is CASSETKELFF. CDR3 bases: TGTGCCAGCAGCGAAACAAAGGAGCTGTTTTTT.

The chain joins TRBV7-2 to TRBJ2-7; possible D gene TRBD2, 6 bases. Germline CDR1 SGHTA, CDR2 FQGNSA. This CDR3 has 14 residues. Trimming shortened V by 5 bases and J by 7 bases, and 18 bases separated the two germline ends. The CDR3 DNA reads TGTGCCAGCAGCCCCCTAACGGGAGTGGGGGAGCAGTACTTC. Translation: CASSPLTGVGEQYF.